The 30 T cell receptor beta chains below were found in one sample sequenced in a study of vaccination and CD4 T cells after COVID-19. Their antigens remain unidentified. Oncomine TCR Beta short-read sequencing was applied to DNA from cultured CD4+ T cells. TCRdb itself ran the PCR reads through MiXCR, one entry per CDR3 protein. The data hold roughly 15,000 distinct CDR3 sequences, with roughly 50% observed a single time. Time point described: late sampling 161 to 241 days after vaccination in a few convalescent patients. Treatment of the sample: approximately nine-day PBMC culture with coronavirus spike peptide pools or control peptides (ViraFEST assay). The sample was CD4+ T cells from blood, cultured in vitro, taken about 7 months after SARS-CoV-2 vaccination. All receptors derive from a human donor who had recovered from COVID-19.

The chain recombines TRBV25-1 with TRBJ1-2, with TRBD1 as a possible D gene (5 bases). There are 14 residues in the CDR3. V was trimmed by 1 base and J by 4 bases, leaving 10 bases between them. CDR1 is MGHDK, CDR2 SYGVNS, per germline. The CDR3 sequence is CASSESGTFYGYTF. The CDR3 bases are TGTGCCAGCAGTGAATCTGGGACGTTCTATGGCTACACCTTC.

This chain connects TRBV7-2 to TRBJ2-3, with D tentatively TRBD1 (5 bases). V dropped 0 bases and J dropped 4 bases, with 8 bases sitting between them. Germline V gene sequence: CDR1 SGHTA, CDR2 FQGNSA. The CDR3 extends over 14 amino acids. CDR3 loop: CASSLARQSDTQYF. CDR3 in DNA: TGTGCCAGCAGCTTAGCCAGACAGTCAGATACGCAGTATTTT. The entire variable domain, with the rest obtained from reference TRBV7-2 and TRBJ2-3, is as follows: GAGVSQSPSNKVTEKGKDVELRCDPISGHTALYWYRQSLGQGLEFLIYFQGNSAPDKSGLPSDRFSAERTGGSVSTLTIQRTQQEDSAVYLCASSLARQSDTQYFGPGTRLTVL.

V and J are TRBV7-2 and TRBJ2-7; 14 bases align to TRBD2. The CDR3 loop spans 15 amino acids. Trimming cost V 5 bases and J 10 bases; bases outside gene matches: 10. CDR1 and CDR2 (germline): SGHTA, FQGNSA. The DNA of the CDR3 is TGTGCCAGCAGCCTTCAGGGGACTAGCGGGAGAGTTCAGTACTTC. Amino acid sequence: CASSLQGTSGRVQYF.

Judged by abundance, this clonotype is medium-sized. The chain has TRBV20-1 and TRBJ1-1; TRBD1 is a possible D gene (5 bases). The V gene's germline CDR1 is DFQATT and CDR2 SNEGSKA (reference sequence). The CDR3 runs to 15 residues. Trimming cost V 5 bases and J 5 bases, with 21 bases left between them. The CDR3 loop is CSAYPVGGGGTEAFF. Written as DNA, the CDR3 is TGCAGTGCTTACCCCGTTGGGGGGGGTGGAACTGAAGCTTTCTTT.

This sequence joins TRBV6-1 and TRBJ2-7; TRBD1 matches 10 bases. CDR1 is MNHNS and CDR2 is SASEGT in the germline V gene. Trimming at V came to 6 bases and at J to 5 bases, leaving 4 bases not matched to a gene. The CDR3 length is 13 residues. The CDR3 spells CASRDRGPDEQYF. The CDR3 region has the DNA TGTGCCAGCAGAGACAGGGGGCCTGACGAGCAGTACTTC.

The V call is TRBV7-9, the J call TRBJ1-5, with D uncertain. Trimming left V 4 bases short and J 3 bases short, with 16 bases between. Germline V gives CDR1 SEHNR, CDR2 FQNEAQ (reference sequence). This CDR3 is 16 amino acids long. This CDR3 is CASSSQSWAINQPQHF. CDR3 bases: TGTGCCAGCAGCTCCCAGTCCTGGGCGATCAATCAGCCCCAGCATTTT.

In DNA form, the CDR3 reads TGTGCCAGCAGCTTGAGTTTGTCACAAGAGACCCAGTACTTC. Amino acids: CASSLSLSQETQYF. This chain connects TRBV11-3 to TRBJ2-5; D remains ambiguous. Looked up from germline, CDR1 is SGHNT and CDR2 is YENEEA. There are 14 residues in the CDR3. Trimming stripped 3 bases from V and 2 bases from J, with 10 bases between.

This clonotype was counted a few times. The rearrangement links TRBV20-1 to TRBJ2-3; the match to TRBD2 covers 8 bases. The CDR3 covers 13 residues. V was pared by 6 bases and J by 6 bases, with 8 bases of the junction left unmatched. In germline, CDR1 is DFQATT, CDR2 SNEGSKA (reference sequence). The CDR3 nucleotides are TGCAGTGCCTTCATAAGCGGGAGTGATACGCAGTATTTT. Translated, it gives CSAFISGSDTQYF.

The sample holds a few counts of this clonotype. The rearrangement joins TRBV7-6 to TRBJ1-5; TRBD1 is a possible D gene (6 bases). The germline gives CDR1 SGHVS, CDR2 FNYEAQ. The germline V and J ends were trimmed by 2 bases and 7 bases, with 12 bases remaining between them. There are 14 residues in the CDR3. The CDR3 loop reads CASSLSGEEQPQHF. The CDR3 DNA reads TGTGCCAGCAGCTTATCAGGGGAAGAGCAGCCCCAGCATTTT.

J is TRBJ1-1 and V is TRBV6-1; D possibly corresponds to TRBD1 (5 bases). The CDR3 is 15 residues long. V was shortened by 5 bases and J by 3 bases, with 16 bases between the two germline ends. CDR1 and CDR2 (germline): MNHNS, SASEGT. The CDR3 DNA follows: TGTGCCAGCAGTCAGGGACCGTCTGGGGACACTGAAGCTTTCTTT. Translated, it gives CASSQGPSGDTEAFF.

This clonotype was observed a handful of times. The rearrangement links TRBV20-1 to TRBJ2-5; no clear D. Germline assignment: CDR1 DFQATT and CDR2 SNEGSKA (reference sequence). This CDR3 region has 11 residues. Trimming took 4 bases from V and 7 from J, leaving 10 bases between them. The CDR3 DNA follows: TGCAGTGCTAAGGATAGGGTGACCCAGTACTTC. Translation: CSAKDRVTQYF.

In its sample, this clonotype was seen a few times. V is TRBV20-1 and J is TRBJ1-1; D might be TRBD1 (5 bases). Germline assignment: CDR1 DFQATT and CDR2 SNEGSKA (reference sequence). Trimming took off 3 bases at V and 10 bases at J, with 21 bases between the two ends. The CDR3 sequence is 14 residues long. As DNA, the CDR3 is TGCAGTGCTAGGTACCCTCTGGGGCGACGCGGAGCTTTCTTT. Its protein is CSARYPLGRRGAFF.

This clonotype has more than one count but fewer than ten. CDR3 coding DNA: TGTGCCAGCAGCTTAAGCTCCTATAATTCACCCCTCCACTTT. It translates to CASSLSSYNSPLHF. The chain links TRBV7-8 to TRBJ1-6; D is unresolved. The V and J ends lost 2 bases and 0 bases respectively, with 2 bases between them. The CDR3 has 14 amino acids. CDR1 SGHVS and CDR2 FQNEAQ come from the germline V gene.

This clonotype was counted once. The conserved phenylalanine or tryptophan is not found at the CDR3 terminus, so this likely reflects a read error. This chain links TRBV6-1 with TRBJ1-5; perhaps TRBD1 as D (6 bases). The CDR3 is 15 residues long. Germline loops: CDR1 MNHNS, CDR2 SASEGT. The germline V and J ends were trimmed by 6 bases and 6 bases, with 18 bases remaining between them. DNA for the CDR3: TGTGCCAGCAGCCGAGGGCAGGGGCTAGGTCAGCCCCAGCATCTT. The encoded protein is CASSRGQGLGQPQHL.

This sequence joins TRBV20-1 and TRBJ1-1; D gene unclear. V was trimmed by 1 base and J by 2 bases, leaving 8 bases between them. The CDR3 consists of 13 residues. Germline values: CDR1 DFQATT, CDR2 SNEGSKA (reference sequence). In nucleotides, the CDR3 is TGCAGTGCTAGAGGGCTAGCCAACACTGAAGCTTTCTTT. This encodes CSARGLANTEAFF.

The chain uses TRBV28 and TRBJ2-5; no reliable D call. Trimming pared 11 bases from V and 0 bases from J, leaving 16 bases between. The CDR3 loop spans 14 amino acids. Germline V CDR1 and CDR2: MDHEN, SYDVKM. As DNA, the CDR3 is TGTGCCTCACGCGTAGGGAACGACCAAGAGACCCAGTACTTC. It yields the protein CASRVGNDQETQYF.

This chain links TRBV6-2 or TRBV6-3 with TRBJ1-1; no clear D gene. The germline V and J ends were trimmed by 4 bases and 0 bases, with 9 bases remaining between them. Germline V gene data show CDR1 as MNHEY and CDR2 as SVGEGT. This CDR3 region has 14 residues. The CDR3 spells CASSWVGMNTEAFF. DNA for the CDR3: TGTGCCAGCAGTTGGGTGGGGATGAACACTGAAGCTTTCTTT.

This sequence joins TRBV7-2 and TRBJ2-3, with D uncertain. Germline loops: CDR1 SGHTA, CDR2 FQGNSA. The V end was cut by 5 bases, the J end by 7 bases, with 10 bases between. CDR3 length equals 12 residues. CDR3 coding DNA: TGTGCCAGCAGCCCAGTCGGGTATACGCAGTATTTT. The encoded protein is CASSPVGYTQYF. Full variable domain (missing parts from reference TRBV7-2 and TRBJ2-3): GAGVSQSPSNKVTEKGKDVELRCDPISGHTALYWYRQSLGQGLEFLIYFQGNSAPDKSGLPSDRFSAERTGGSVSTLTIQRTQQEDSAVYLCASSPVGYTQYFGPGTRLTVL.

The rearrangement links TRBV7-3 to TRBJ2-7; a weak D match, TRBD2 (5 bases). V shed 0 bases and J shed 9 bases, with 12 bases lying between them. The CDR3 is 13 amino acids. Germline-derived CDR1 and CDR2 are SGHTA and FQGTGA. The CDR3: CASSLTGAMRQYF. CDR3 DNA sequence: TGTGCCAGCAGCTTAACGGGAGCGATGAGGCAGTACTTC.

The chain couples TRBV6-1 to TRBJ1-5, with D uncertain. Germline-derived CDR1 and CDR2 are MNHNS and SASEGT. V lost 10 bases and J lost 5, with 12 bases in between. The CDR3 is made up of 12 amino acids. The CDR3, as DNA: TGTGCCACTAGAGGTGGGGATCAGCCCCAGCATTTT. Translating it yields CATRGGDQPQHF.

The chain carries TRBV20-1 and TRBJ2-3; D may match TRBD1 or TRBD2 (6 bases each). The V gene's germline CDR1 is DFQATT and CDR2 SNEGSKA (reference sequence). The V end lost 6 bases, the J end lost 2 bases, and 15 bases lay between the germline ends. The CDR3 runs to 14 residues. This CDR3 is CSARRGPHTDTQYF. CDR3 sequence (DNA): TGCAGTGCCCGTCGGGGGCCCCACACAGATACGCAGTATTTT.

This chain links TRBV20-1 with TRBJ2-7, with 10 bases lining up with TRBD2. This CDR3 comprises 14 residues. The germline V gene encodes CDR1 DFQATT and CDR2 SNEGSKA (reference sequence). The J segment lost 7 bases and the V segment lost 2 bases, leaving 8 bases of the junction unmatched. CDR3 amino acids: CSARRLAGAGEQYF. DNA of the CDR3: TGCAGTGCTAGAAGGCTAGCGGGGGCGGGGGAGCAGTACTTC.

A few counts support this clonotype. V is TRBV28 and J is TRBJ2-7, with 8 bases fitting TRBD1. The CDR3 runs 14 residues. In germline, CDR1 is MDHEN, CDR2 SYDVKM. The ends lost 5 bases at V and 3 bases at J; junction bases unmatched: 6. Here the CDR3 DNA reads TGTGCCAGCAGTCCGGGACAGGAACACTACGAGCAGTACTTC. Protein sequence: CASSPGQEHYEQYF.

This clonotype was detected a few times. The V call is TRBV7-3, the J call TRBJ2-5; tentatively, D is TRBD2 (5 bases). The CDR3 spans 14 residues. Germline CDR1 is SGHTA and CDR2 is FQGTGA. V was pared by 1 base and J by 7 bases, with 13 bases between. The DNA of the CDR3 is TGTGCCAGCAGCTTAAGAGAGGGCCGAGGGACCCAGTACTTC. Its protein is CASSLREGRGTQYF.

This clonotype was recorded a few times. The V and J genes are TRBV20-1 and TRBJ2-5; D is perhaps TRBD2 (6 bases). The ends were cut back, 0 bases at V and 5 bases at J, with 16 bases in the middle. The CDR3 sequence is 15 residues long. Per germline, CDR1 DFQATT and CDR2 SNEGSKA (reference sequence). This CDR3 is CSARDHTLEGETQYF. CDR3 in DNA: TGCAGTGCTAGAGATCATACTTTGGAGGGTGAGACCCAGTACTTC.

The CDR3 reads CSAPQNSYEQYF. For the CDR3, the DNA is TGCAGTGCTCCACAGAACTCCTACGAGCAGTACTTC. The chain employs TRBV20-1 and TRBJ2-7; D is ambiguous. CDR3 length: 12 amino acids. Trimming removed 5 bases at V and 0 bases at J, with 8 bases between. CDR1 is DFQATT, CDR2 SNEGSKA, per germline (reference sequence).

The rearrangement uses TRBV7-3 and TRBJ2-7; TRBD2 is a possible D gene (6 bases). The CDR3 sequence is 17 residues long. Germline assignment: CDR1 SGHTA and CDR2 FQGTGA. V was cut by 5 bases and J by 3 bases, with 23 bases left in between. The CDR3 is CASSQGRWAEEYYEQYF. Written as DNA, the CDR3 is TGTGCCAGCAGCCAAGGGAGGTGGGCAGAAGAGTACTACGAGCAGTACTTC.

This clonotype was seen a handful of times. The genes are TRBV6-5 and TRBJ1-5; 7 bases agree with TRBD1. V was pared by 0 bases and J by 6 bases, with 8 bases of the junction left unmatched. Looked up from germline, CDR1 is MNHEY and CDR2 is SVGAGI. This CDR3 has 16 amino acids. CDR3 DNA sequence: TGTGCCAGCAGTTACTCGGCAGGGGGGGGCGTTCAGCCCCAGCATTTT. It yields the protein CASSYSAGGGVQPQHF.

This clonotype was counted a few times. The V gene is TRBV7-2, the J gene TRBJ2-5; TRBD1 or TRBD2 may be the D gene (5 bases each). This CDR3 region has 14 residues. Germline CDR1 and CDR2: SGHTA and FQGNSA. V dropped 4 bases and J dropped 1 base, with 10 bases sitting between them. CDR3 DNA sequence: TGTGCCAGCAGCTCCCGAGGGGTCCAAGAGACCCAGTACTTC. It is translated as CASSSRGVQETQYF.

The CDR3 loop is CSARQGADGYTF. CDR3 in DNA: TGCAGTGCCAGACAGGGGGCGGATGGCTACACCTTC. The rearrangement joins TRBV20-1 to TRBJ1-2, with TRBD1 identical over 10 bases. V dropped 6 bases and J dropped 6; count of bases not matched to a gene: 4. Germline V gives CDR1 DFQATT, CDR2 SNEGSKA (reference sequence). This CDR3 comprises 12 residues.